This T cell receptor beta chain was captured in a study of blood T cell repertoires in COVID-19. This study enrolled people aged 18 to 89 from about two dozen US geographic areas. Concerning this clone itself: A read error may account for a junction end that differs from germline.

Germline V gene data show CDR1 as GTSNPN and CDR2 as SVGIG (reference sequence). This CDR3 contains 11 residues. This table comes from immunoSEQ multiplex PCR, and its TCRdb copy is limited to in-frame clones, with some not included. Among about 380,000 clones listed, roughly 84% were seen once. Sequencing used PBMCs or T cells enriched from blood (not recorded which). This receptor was obtained from a woman in her thirties who had recovered from COVID-19. The V and J genes are TRBV30 and TRBJ2-7, with 7 nucleotides matching TRBD1. This CDR3 is CAWSVGDSRRF. The CDR3 nucleotides read TGTGCCTGGAGTGTAGGGGACAGCCGACGATTC. Together with reference TRBV30 and TRBJ2-7, the CDR3 gives the full variable domain: SQTIHQWPATLVQPVGSPLSLECTVEGTSNPNLYWYRQAAGRGLQLLFYSVGIGQISSEVPQNLSASRPQDRQFILSSKKLLLSDSGFYLCAWSVGDSRRFGPGTRLTVT.